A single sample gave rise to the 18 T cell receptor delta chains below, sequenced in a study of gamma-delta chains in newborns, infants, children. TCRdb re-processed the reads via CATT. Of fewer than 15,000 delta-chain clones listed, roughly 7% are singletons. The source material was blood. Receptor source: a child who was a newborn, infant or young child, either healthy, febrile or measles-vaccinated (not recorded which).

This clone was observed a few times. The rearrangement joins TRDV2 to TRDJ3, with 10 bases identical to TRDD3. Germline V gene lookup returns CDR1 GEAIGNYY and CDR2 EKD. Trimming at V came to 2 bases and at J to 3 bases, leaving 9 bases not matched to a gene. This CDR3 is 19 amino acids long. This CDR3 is CACDILGDSFGWDTRQMFF. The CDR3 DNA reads TGTGCCTGTGACATACTGGGGGATTCATTCGGCTGGGACACCCGACAGATGTTTTTC.

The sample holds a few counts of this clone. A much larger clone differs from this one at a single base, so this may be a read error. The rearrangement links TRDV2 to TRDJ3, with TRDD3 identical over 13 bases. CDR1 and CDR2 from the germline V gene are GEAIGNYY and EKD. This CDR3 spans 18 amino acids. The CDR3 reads CAWDTGGYASWDTRQMFF. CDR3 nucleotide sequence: TGTGCCTGGGACACTGGGGGATACGCCTCCTGGGACACCCGACAGATGTTTTTC.

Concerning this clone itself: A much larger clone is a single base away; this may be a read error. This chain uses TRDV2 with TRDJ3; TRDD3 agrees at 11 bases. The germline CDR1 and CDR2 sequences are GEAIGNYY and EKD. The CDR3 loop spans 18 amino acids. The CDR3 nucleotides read TGTGCCTGTGACACCGTACTGGGGGATATTTGGGACGCCCGACAGATGTTTTTC. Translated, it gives CACDTVLGDIWDARQMFF.

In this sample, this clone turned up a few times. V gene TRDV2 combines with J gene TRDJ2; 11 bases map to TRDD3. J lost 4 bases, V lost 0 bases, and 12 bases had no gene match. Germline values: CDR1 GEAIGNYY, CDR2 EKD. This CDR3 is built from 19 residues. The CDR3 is CACDTGWGIPPKPTAQLFF. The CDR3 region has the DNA TGTGCCTGTGACACCGGCTGGGGGATACCTCCAAAACCGACAGCACAACTCTTCTTT.

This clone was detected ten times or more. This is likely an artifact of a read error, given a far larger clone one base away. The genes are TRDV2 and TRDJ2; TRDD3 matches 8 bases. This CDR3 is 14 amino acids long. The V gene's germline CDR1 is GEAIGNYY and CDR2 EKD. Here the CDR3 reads CACDTWGMTARLFF. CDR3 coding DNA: TGTGCCTGTGACACCTGGGGGATGACAGCACGACTCTTCTTT.

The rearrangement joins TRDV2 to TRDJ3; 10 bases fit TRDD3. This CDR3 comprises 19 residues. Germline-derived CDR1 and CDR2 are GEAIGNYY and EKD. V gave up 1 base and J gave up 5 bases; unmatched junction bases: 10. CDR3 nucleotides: TGTGCCTGTGACACAGTCTCCGGGGGATACGACCGGGACACCCGACAGATGTTTTTC. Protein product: CACDTVSGGYDRDTRQMFF.

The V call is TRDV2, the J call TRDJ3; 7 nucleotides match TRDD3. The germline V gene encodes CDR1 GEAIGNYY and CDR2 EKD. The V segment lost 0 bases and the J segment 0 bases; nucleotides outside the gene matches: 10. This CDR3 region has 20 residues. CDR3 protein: CACDTVSPGDSSWDTRQMFF. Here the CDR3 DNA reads TGTGCCTGTGACACCGTGTCCCCGGGGGATTCCTCCTGGGACACCCGACAGATGTTTTTC.

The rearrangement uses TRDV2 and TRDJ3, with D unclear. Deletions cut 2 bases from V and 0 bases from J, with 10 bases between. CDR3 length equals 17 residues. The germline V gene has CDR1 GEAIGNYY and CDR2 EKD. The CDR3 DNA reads TGTGCCTGTGACAAGATCGAAAGCTCCTGGGACACCCGACAGATGTTTTTC. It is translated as CACDKIESSWDTRQMFF.

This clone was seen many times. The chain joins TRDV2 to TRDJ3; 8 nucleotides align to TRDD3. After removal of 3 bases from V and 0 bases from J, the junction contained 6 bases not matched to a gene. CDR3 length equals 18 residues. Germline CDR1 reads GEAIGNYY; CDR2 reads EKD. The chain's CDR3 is CACDDTGGYSWDTRQMFF. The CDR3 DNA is TGTGCCTGTGACGATACTGGGGGTTACTCCTGGGACACCCGACAGATGTTTTTC.

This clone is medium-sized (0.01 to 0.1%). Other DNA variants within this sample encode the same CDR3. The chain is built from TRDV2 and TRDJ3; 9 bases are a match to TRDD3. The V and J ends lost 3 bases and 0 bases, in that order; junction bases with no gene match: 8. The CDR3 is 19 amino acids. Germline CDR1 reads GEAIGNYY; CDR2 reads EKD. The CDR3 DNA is TGTGCCTGTGACCCGACTGGGGGACCTAGCTCCTGGGACACCCGACAGATGTTTTTC. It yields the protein CACDPTGGPSSWDTRQMFF.

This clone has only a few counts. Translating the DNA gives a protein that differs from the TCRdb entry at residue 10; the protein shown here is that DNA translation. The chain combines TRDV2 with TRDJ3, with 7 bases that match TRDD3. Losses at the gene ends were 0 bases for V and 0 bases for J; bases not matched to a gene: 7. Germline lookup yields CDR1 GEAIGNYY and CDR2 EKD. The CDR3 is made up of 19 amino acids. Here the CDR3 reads CACDTGWGSISWDTRQMFF. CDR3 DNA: TGTGCCTGTGACACCGGCTGGGGGTCGATCTCCTGGGACACCCGACAGATGTTTTTC.

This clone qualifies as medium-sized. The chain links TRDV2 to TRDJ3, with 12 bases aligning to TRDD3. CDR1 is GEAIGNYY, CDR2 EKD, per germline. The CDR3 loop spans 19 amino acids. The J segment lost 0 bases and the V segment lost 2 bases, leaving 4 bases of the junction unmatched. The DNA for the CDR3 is TGTGCCTGTGACAGTACTGGGGGATACAGCTCCTGGGACACCCGACAGATGTTTTTC. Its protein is CACDSTGGYSSWDTRQMFF.

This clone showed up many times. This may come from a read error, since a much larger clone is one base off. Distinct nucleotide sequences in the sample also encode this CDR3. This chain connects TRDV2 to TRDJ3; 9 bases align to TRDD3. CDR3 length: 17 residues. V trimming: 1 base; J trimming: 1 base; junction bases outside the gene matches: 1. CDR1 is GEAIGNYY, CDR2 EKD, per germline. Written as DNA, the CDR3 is TGTGCCTGTGACACTGGGGGATATTCCTGGGACACCCGACAGATGTTTTTC. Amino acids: CACDTGGYSWDTRQMFF.

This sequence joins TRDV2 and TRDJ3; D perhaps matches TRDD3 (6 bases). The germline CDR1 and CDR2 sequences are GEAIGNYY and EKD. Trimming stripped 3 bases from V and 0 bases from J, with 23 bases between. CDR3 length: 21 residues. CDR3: CACDPMFGRYEGSWDTRQMFF. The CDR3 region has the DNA TGTGCCTGTGACCCTATGTTCGGCCGATACGAGGGCTCCTGGGACACCCGACAGATGTTTTTC.

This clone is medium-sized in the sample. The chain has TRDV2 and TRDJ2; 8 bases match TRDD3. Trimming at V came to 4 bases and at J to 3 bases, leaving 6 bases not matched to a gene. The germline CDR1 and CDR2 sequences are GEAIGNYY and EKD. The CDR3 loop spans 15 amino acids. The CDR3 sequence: CACDSLLGVTAQLFF. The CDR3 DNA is TGTGCCTGTGATTCTTTACTGGGGGTGACAGCACAACTCTTCTTT.

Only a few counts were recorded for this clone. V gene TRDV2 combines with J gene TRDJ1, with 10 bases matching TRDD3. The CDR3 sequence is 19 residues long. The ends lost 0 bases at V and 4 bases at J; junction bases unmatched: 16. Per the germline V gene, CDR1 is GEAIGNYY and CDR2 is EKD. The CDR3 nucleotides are TGTGCCTGTGACACCGTTGCTACTGGGGGATGCGCTGTTCACGATAAACTCATCTTT. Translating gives CACDTVATGGCAVHDKLIF.

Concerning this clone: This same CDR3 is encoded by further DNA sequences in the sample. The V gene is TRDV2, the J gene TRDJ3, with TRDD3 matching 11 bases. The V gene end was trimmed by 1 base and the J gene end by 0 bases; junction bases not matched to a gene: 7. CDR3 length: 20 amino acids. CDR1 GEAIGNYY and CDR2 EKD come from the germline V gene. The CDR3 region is CACDTAGGYPSSWDTRQMFF. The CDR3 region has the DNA TGTGCCTGTGACACGGCTGGGGGATACCCAAGCTCCTGGGACACCCGACAGATGTTTTTC.

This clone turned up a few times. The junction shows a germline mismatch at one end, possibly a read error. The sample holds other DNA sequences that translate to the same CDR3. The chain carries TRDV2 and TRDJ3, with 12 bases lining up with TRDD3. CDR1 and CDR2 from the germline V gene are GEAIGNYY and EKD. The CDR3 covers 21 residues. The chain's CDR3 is CACDTVLGDTWSSWDTRQMFF. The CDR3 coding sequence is TGTGCCTGTGACACCGTACTGGGGGATACATGGAGCTCCTGGGACACCCGACAAATGTTTTTC.